This TCR beta chain was obtained from a study of cytomegalovirus exposure and HLA in healthy donors. Whole-study results and caveats: An analysis that was carried out later associated 16,951 TCR beta sequences with HLA alleles at 0.05 false discovery rate. In a later analysis, CMV-associated beta chains were mostly HLA-associated, it appeared.

To note about this clone: Its antigen is currently unknown.

In the PCR, 60 Vbeta and 13 Jbeta primers were used. In the original processing: Per a later analysis, the number of unique TCR beta chains was 75 million to 90 million, of which roughly 10 million were shared. The assay was immunoSEQ multiplex PCR, and TCRdb's table has in-frame clones only and misses some. V and J calls and clone size are copied from that table; D and trimming were computed from the DNA. The repertoire has roughly 170,000 clones, 77% of them found once; the top ten carry 1.4% to 1.5%. CDR3 length: 19 amino acids. The V gene's germline CDR1 is SGHNT and CDR2 YYREEE (reference sequence). Germline trimming cut 4 bases from V and 4 bases from J; bases unmatched to any gene: 15.

The chain has TRBV5-4 and TRBJ2-7; 15 positions agree with TRBD2. The sequenced sample consisted of PBMCs. This clonotype was obtained from a woman aged 25 to 39 in good health and CMV-seropositive. DNA for the CDR3: TGTGCCAGCAGCGCCCCGGGACTAGCGGGAGGTGCAGGGGGTTACGAGCAGTACTTC. The encoded protein is CASSAPGLAGGAGGYEQYF.